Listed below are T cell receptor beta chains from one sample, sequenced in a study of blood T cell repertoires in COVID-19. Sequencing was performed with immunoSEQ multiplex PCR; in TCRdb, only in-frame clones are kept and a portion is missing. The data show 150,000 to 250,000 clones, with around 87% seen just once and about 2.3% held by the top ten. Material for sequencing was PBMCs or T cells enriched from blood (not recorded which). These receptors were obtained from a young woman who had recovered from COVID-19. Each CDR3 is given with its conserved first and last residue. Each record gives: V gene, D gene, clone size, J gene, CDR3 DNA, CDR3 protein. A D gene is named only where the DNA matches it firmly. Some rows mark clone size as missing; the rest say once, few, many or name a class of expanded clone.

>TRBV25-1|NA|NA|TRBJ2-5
TGTGCCAGCAGGAGCACAGAAGAGACCCAGTACTTC
CASRSTEETQYF
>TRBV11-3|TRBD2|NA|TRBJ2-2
TGTGCCAGCAGCTTAGGCCTAGCGGTTACCGGGGAGCTGTTTTTT
CASSLGLAVTGELFF
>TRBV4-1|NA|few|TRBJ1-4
TGCGCCAGCAGCCAAGCGGGGGGCGCGGGAAAACTGTTTTTT
CASSQAGGAGKLFF
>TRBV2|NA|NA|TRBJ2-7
TGTGCCAGCAGTGAAGGTCCAGGATTAGATAATAACGAGCAGTACTTC
CASSEGPGLDNNEQYF
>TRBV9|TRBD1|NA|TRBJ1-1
TGTGCCAGCAGCCTTTTGGACAGGGTAGCCGAAGCTTTCTTT
CASSLLDRVAEAFF
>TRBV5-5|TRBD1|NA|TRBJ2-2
TGTGCCAGCAGCCTTACAAGGACAGGCGAGGACACCGGGGAGCTGTTTTTT
CASSLTRTGEDTGELFF
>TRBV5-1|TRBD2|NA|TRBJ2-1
TGCGCCAGCAGCCTAAGGACTAGCGGGATCTCCTACAATGAGCAGTTCTTC
CASSLRTSGISYNEQFF
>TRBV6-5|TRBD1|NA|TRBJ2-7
TGTGCCAGCAGATATGACAGGGAATCCCGGGAGCAGTACTTC
CASRYDRESREQYF
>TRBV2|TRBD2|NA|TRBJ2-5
TGTGCCACCTCAACTAGCGGCCAAGAGACCCAGTACTTC
CATSTSGQETQYF
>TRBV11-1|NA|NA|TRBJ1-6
TGTGCCAGCAGCTCCACAGGGTCCCCTAATTCACCCCTCCACTTT
CASSSTGSPNSPLHF
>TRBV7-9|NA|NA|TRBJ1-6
TGTGCCAGCAGCTTACAGATTAATTCACCCCTCCACTTT
CASSLQINSPLHF
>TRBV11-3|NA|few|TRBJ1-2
TGTGCCAGCAGCTACTCGACAAGCAACTATGGCTACACCTTC
CASSYSTSNYGYTF
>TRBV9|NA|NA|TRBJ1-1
TGTGCCAGCAGCGTAACCCCATCAGGGGCGAACACTGAAGCTTTCTTT
CASSVTPSGANTEAFF
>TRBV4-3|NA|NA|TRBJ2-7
TGCGCCAGCAGCCAAGATAAGGCTAGCATCTACGAGCAGTACTTC
CASSQDKASIYEQYF
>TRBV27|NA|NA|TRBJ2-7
TGTGCCAGCAGTTTATCATTAGTCCCGACCTACGAGCAGTACTTC
CASSLSLVPTYEQYF